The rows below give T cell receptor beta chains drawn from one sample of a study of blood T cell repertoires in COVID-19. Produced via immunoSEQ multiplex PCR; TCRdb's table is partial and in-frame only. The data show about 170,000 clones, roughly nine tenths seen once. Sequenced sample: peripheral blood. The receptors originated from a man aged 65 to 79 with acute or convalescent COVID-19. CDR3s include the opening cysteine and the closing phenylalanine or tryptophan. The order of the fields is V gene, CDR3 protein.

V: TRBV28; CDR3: CASSFAGGPEKLFF
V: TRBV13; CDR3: CASSLGGTSGIPRTDTQYF
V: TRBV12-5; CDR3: CASGTLAAGGSEQFF
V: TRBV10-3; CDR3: CAIRLQEAYGYTF
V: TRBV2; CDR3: CASRYRAVQETQYF
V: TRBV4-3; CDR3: CASSNRGATNEKLFF
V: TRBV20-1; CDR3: CSATDRSRVLF
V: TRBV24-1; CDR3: CATSDTGGSNTGELFF
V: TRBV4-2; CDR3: CASSQAVGVAGGPGEQFF
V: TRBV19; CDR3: CASTQGREQYF
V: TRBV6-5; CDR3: CASRAFQGNGYTF
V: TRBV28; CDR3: CASSSRQETNEKLFF
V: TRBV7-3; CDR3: CASAYSAGAGYEQYF
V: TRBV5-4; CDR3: CASSQWTGGNEKLFF
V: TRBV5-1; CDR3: CASSLGLAGNTDTQYF
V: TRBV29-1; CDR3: CSVEGAQETQYF
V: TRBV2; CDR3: CASRAGLNSPLHF
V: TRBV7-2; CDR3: CASSPGQGTDTQYF
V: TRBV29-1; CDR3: CSVEGTTTYEQYF
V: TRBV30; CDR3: CAWSPRGGGNEKLFF
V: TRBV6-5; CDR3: CASSLDRATYNEQFF
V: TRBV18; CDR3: CASSPPESSYEQYF
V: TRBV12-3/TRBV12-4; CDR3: CASSLARAYEQYF
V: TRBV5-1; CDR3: CASSLEGQGGNEAFF
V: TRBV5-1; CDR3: CASSPMTSGTDTQYF
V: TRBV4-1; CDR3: CASSQDTGQGGGQPQHF
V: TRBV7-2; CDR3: CASSLGRGNSPLHF
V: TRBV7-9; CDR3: CASSPQGHTQYF
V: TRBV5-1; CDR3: CASSPGQRIFTDTQYF
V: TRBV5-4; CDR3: CASSLIFGTDTQYF
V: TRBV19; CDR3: CASRPRREVSYGYTF